The T cell receptor beta chain under discussion was sequenced for a study of OX40 agonist ivuxolimab in advanced cancers. There are 11 residues in the CDR3. The germline gives CDR1 SGHTA, CDR2 FQGNSA. With 5 bases removed from V and 4 bases from J, the gap between germline ends came to 3 bases. TCRdb's copy holds only in-frame clones and misses some; the assay was immunoSEQ multiplex PCR. The sample includes tens of thousands of clones, roughly 90% seen only once; the top ten take about 1%. This TCR was recovered from an adult with an advanced solid tumor such as melanoma, head and neck, liver or kidney cancer. This chain connects TRBV7-2 to TRBJ2-1; D is undetermined. The sequencing used CD4+ or CD8+ T cells sorted from blood, collected in a trial of the OX40 agonist ivuxolimab. CDR3 sequence: CASSPYNEQFF. CDR3 DNA sequence: TGTGCCAGCAGCCCGTACAATGAGCAGTTCTTC.